Detailed here is one T cell receptor beta chain. Clones were sequenced by immunoSEQ multiplex PCR, and TCRdb holds only the in-frame ones, with some missing. The repertoire holds roughly 150,000 clones, with 94% as singletons. The sample belongs to a study of OX40 agonist ivuxolimab in advanced cancers. The germline V gene has CDR1 WNHNN and CDR2 SYGVQD (reference sequence). There are 13 residues in the CDR3. V was cut by 8 bases and J by 0 bases, with 10 bases left in between. The V and J genes are TRBV10-1 and TRBJ1-1; tentative D call: TRBD1 (6 bases). The sequence came from an adult with an advanced solid tumor such as melanoma, head and neck, liver or kidney cancer. The sequencing here drew on CD4+ or CD8+ T cells sorted from blood, taken in a trial of the OX40 agonist ivuxolimab. The CDR3 reads CASRGQMNTEAFF. CDR3 nucleotides: TGCGCCAGCCGTGGACAGATGAACACTGAAGCTTTCTTT.